The 27 T cell receptor beta chains below all came from one sample that was sequenced in a study of T cells in Graves' hyperthyroidism and ophthalmopathy. Researchers took RNA transcripts and amplified the TCR beta CDR3 regions from them. The HTBI primer set was used in a first-round RT-PCR of the TCR CDR3. TCRdb analysed the multiplex PCR reads with MiXCR anew, one entry per CDR3 protein. The data show around 420,000 distinct CDR3 sequences, with around 14% seen just once and almost 8% held by the top ten. The sequencing sample was made of blood. These receptors originate from a young woman with Graves' hyperthyroidism.

This clonotype was recorded many times. This sequence joins TRBV7-2 and TRBJ1-3, with no clear D. Germline CDR1 reads SGHTA; CDR2 reads FQGNSA. CDR3 length: 13 amino acids. V was trimmed by 2 bases and J by 4 bases, leaving 6 bases between them. CDR3 residues: CASSLYTGNTIYF. Here the CDR3 DNA reads TGTGCCAGCAGCTTATACACAGGAAACACCATATATTTT.

The V call is TRBV7-9, the J call TRBJ2-2; D possibly corresponds to TRBD1 (6 bases). The germline CDR1 and CDR2 sequences are SEHNR and FQNEAQ (reference sequence). This CDR3 has 17 amino acids. With 5 bases removed from V and 6 bases from J, the gap between germline ends came to 22 bases. CDR3 region: CASSVPTGHILPGELFF. The CDR3 DNA reads TGTGCCAGCAGCGTACCAACGGGACACATACTGCCCGGGGAGCTGTTTTTT.

Many counts were recorded for this clonotype. The J gene is TRBJ1-1, the V gene TRBV2; tentatively, D is TRBD1 (6 bases). Germline lookup yields CDR1 SNHLY and CDR2 FYNNEI. The CDR3 consists of 14 residues. The V end was cut by 6 bases, the J end by 3 bases, with 14 bases between. CDR3 amino acids: CASSPTGLDTEAFF. The DNA for the CDR3 is TGTGCCAGCAGCCCAACAGGGTTGGACACTGAAGCTTTCTTT.

This clonotype was recorded many times. This sequence joins TRBV12-5 and TRBJ1-5; maybe TRBD1 (6 bases). This CDR3 has 17 residues. Germline V CDR1 and CDR2: LGHNT, FRNRAP. V was clipped by 0 bases and J by 2 bases, with 14 bases between them. The CDR3 is CASGLVLGGSGNQPQHF. CDR3 DNA: TGTGCTAGTGGTTTGGTACTAGGGGGGTCGGGCAATCAGCCCCAGCATTTT.

This clonotype was seen a handful of times. V gene TRBV2 combines with J gene TRBJ1-3; 8 nucleotides agree with TRBD1. Germline assignment: CDR1 SNHLY and CDR2 FYNNEI. The CDR3 length is 14 residues. V lost 6 bases, J lost 4 bases, and 5 bases stayed unmatched. CDR3 sequence reads: CASSRGDRGNTIYF. CDR3 nucleotide sequence: TGTGCCAGCAGCCGTGGGGACAGGGGAAACACCATATATTTT. Full variable domain (outside the CDR3, taken from reference TRBV2 and TRBJ1-3): EPEVTQTPSHQVTQMGQEVILRCVPISNHLYFYWYRQILGQKVEFLVSFYNNEISEKSEIFDDQFSVERPDGSNFTLKIRSTKLEDSAMYFCASSRGDRGNTIYFGEGSWLTVV.

This clonotype was detected many times. The CDR3 nucleotides are TGTGCCAGCAGTGACGCCCCCGAGGGGACTGAAGCTTTCTTT. This encodes CASSDAPEGTEAFF. The V gene is TRBV6-1, the J gene TRBJ1-1; D is possibly TRBD1 (5 bases). V lost 3 bases to trimming and J lost 5 bases, with 13 bases between them. The CDR3 runs to 14 residues. Germline V gene lookup returns CDR1 MNHNS and CDR2 SASEGT.

This clonotype has at least ten counts. The genes are TRBV18 and TRBJ1-1; D remains unclear. The CDR3 extends over 15 amino acids. The germline gives CDR1 KGHSH, CDR2 LQKENI. V lost 0 bases and J 1 base, leaving 9 bases between the germline ends. The CDR3 here is CASSPPHGENTEAFF. CDR3 nucleotide sequence: TGTGCCAGCTCACCACCTCACGGGGAGAACACTGAAGCTTTCTTT.

V usage is TRBV9 and J usage is TRBJ2-5; TRBD2 is a possible D gene (6 bases). The CDR3 loop spans 15 amino acids. CDR1 and CDR2 (germline): SGDLS, YYNGEE. V lost 0 bases, J lost 5 bases, and 14 bases lay in between. The CDR3: CASSVGGGRRETQYF. CDR3 coding DNA: TGTGCCAGCAGCGTAGGCGGAGGGAGGAGGGAGACCCAGTACTTC.

This clonotype was seen a few times. V gene TRBV9 combines with J gene TRBJ2-2; the D gene is possibly TRBD2 (7 bases). The length of the CDR3 is 16 residues. With 2 bases removed from V and 5 bases from J, the gap between germline ends came to 16 bases. CDR1 is SGDLS and CDR2 is YYNGEE in the germline V gene. The CDR3 nucleotides read TGTGCCAGCAGCGTTTCTGGGGGGGCGGATACCGGGGAGCTGTTTTTT. This sequence encodes CASSVSGGADTGELFF.

This clonotype showed up many times. J is TRBJ1-3 and V is TRBV12-3 or TRBV12-4, with D possibly TRBD1 on 5 matching bases. The CDR3 runs 12 residues. Trimming shortened V by 6 bases and J by 8 bases, and 11 bases separated the two germline ends. The CDR3 region has the DNA TGTGCCAGCAGCGTAAGGGGAGACACCATATATTTT. The encoded protein is CASSVRGDTIYF.

This clonotype was observed many times. The rearrangement uses TRBV9 and TRBJ2-5; 9 bases map to TRBD1. Unmatched junction bases numbered 11, after V lost 0 bases and J lost 5 bases. CDR1 is SGDLS, CDR2 YYNGEE, per germline. The CDR3 runs 17 residues. DNA of the CDR3: TGTGCCAGCAGCGTAGGAGGGGACAGGGAGGCGCAGGAGACCCAGTACTTC. The encoded protein is CASSVGGDREAQETQYF.

The sample holds many counts of this clonotype. The chain employs TRBV11-2 and TRBJ2-1; 7 bases align to TRBD1. The V gene's germline CDR1 is SGHAT and CDR2 FQNNGV. With 0 bases clipped from V and 4 bases from J, the junction kept 0 bases outside the gene matches. The CDR3 consists of 14 residues. The CDR3, as DNA: TGTGCCAGCAGCTTAGAGACAGGGTACAATGAGCAGTTCTTC. It translates to CASSLETGYNEQFF. The variable domain in full, completed from reference TRBV11-2 and TRBJ2-1, reads EAGVAQSPRYKIIEKRQSVAFWCNPISGHATLYWYQQILGQGPKLLIQFQNNGVVDDSQLPKDRFSAERLKGVDSTLKIQPAKLEDSAVYLCASSLETGYNEQFFGPGTRLTVL.

This clonotype was counted ten times or more. The chain links TRBV5-1 to TRBJ2-5, with 13 bases aligning to TRBD2. In germline, CDR1 is SGHRS, CDR2 YFSETQ. Germline trimming cut 3 bases from V and 2 bases from J; bases unmatched to any gene: 4. The CDR3 consists of 16 residues. CDR3 sequence (DNA): TGCGCCAGCAGCTGGCGGGGACTAGCGGGGCAAGAGACCCAGTACTTC. The encoded protein is CASSWRGLAGQETQYF. Full variable domain (rest looked up from reference TRBV5-1 and TRBJ2-5): KAGVTQTPRYLIKTRGQQVTLSCSPISGHRSVSWYQQTPGQGLQFLFEYFSETQRNKGNFPGRFSGRQFSNSRSEMNVSTLELGDSALYLCASSWRGLAGQETQYFGPGTRLLVL.

There are many counts of this clonotype. The chain recombines TRBV12-5 with TRBJ2-5; 9 nucleotides match TRBD1. Germline loops: CDR1 LGHNT, CDR2 FRNRAP. CDR3 length: 15 amino acids. Trimming at V came to 6 bases and at J to 4 bases, leaving 9 bases not matched to a gene. The CDR3 sequence: CASGPPTGGGETQYF. The CDR3 nucleotides read TGTGCTAGTGGCCCTCCGACAGGGGGAGGAGAGACCCAGTACTTC.

The gene calls are TRBV5-1 and TRBJ2-5; 7 positions match TRBD1. Germline trimming cut 4 bases from V and 2 bases from J; bases unmatched to any gene: 5. The germline gives CDR1 SGHRS, CDR2 YFSETQ. The CDR3 is made up of 14 amino acids. CDR3 amino acids: CASSLDRAQETQYF. The CDR3 nucleotides are TGCGCCAGCAGCCTAGACAGGGCACAAGAGACCCAGTACTTC.

This sequence joins TRBV9 and TRBJ2-2; D gene uncertain. This CDR3 comprises 13 residues. Per germline, CDR1 SGDLS and CDR2 YYNGEE. V was shortened by 0 bases and J by 4 bases, with 4 bases between the two germline ends. The CDR3 DNA is TGTGCCAGCAGCGTAGGGAGCACCGGGGAGCTGTTTTTT. Residues: CASSVGSTGELFF.

This clonotype was seen at least ten times. The chain couples TRBV7-8 to TRBJ2-3; D is uncertain. CDR3 length: 13 residues. Germline loops: CDR1 SGHVS, CDR2 FQNEAQ. Trimming stripped 6 bases from V and 2 bases from J, with 9 bases between. The CDR3 region has the DNA TGTGCCAGCAGGGAAGGGTTCACAGATACGCAGTATTTT. It specifies CASREGFTDTQYF.

This chain links TRBV6-1 with TRBJ2-1; 12 bases map to TRBD2. J gave up 12 bases and V 5 bases, and 11 bases lay outside the gene matches. Germline V gene lookup returns CDR1 MNHNS and CDR2 SASEGT. The CDR3 covers 15 residues. The CDR3 sequence is CASSPPTLAGGRQFF. CDR3 in DNA: TGTGCCAGCAGTCCCCCCACGCTAGCGGGGGGGCGGCAGTTCTTC.

This clonotype showed up many times. The chain carries TRBV12-3 or TRBV12-4 and TRBJ1-1, with D unresolved. The CDR3 spans 14 residues. V was shortened by 7 bases and J by 3 bases, with 15 bases between the two germline ends. DNA of the CDR3: TGTGCCAGCACTCGTGGGTGGGCTCACACTGAAGCTTTCTTT. This translates into CASTRGWAHTEAFF.

The sample holds many counts of this clonotype. The chain combines TRBV5-1 with TRBJ2-4; 7 nucleotides agree with TRBD1. This CDR3 spans 14 amino acids. Germline V lookup: CDR1 SGHRS, CDR2 YFSETQ. V shed 5 bases, J shed 8 bases, and the junction held 10 bases outside the gene matches. This chain's CDR3 is CASSWDRQGDIQYF. CDR3 in DNA: TGCGCCAGCAGTTGGGACCGACAGGGTGACATTCAGTACTTC.

The rearrangement uses TRBV20-1 and TRBJ2-7, with 7 bases fitting TRBD2. Germline assignment: CDR1 DFQATT and CDR2 SNEGSKA (reference sequence). V shed 4 bases, J shed 3 bases, and the junction held 12 bases outside the gene matches. The CDR3 runs to 15 residues. CDR3 coding DNA: TGCAGTGCTACCCCCAGCGGGATAGAACGCTACGAGCAGTACTTC. Protein product: CSATPSGIERYEQYF.

This chain connects TRBV6-1 to TRBJ1-6; a possible D gene is TRBD1 (6 bases). The CDR3 contains 14 residues. The V gene lost 6 bases and the J gene lost 7 bases, with 13 bases spanning the gap. Germline loops: CDR1 MNHNS, CDR2 SASEGT. The CDR3 DNA reads TGTGCCAGCAGGATGGGACACCTGAATTCACCCCTCCACTTT. It is translated as CASRMGHLNSPLHF.

The chain is built from TRBV3-1 and TRBJ1-5; 10 nucleotides line up with TRBD1. The V and J ends lost 5 bases and 4 bases, in that order; junction bases with no gene match: 5. CDR1 and CDR2 (germline): LGHDT, YNNKEL (reference sequence). The CDR3 consists of 15 residues. CDR3 sequence reads: CASSTGQGNNQPQHF. The CDR3 DNA is TGTGCCAGCAGCACGGGACAGGGGAATAATCAGCCCCAGCATTTT.

The table lists this clonotype with many counts. This chain links TRBV20-1 with TRBJ1-2; perhaps TRBD1 as D (6 bases). The V gene's germline CDR1 is DFQATT and CDR2 SNEGSKA (reference sequence). The CDR3 totals 12 residues. V lost 5 bases, J lost 8 bases, and 15 bases lay in between. Written as DNA, the CDR3 is TGCAGTGCTTCTTCCGTAGGGGGAGGCTACACCTTC. Protein product: CSASSVGGGYTF.

V and J are TRBV6-1 and TRBJ2-3; 8 bases align to TRBD2. CDR3 length: 15 residues. J gave up 1 base and V 0 bases, and 0 bases lay outside the gene matches. Germline values: CDR1 MNHNS, CDR2 SASEGT. Here the CDR3 reads CASSEAAGGTDTQYF. CDR3 coding DNA: TGTGCCAGCAGTGAAGCAGCGGGGGGCACAGATACGCAGTATTTT.

This chain connects TRBV29-1 to TRBJ2-3; 13 nucleotides agree with TRBD2. The junction had 2 bases not matched to a gene; V was cut back by 4 bases and J by 4 bases. The CDR3 has 14 residues. Germline V lookup: CDR1 SQVTM, CDR2 ANQGSEA. CDR3: CSVGGLAGSDTQYF. The CDR3, as DNA: TGCAGCGTTGGGGGACTAGCGGGATCAGATACGCAGTATTTT.

About this clonotype itself: Given a much more abundant clone one base away, this may be a read error. V and J are TRBV3-1 and TRBJ1-5, with D maybe TRBD1 (5 bases). The V gene's germline CDR1 is LGHDT and CDR2 YNNKEL (reference sequence). This CDR3 contains 15 residues. CDR3 bases: TGTACCAGCAGCCAAGCTGAGAGGGGCGATCAGCCCCAGCATTTT. Protein: CTSSQAERGDQPQHF.